Below, 27 T cell receptor beta chains from the same sample are listed, as sequenced in a study of T cell repertoires in cytomegalovirus infection. TCRdb called the reads again in MiXCR, with one record for every CDR3 protein. This table has about 890,000 distinct CDR3 sequences, approximately 31% appearing once. The antigens for these receptors are not known. The sample was cultured CD8+ T cells from PBMCs, taken from culture after CMV antigen stimulation. These receptors came from a human donor in good health (CMV status not recorded). Some clones in this sample may be carry-over from other donors' samples.

This clonotype was picked up a small number of times. This chain connects TRBV27 to TRBJ2-7; TRBD1 matches 8 bases. The CDR3 consists of 15 residues. V shed 6 bases, J shed 2 bases, and the junction held 9 bases outside the gene matches. Germline values: CDR1 MNHEY, CDR2 SMNVEV (reference sequence). This CDR3 reads CASRLGTGGPYEQYF. CDR3 bases: TGTGCCAGCAGACTTGGCACAGGGGGGCCCTACGAGCAGTACTTC.

V gene TRBV7-2 combines with J gene TRBJ2-5, with 8 bases fitting TRBD1. The ends lost 3 bases at V and 0 bases at J; junction bases unmatched: 15. This CDR3 contains 19 residues. Looked up from germline, CDR1 is SGHTA and CDR2 is FQGNSA. This chain's CDR3 is CASSFRPGQAFVYQETQYF. Written as DNA, the CDR3 is TGTGCCAGCAGCTTTAGGCCGGGACAGGCTTTCGTGTACCAAGAGACCCAGTACTTC.

The rearrangement uses TRBV6-6 and TRBJ2-3, with 10 bases aligning to TRBD2. The CDR3 has 14 amino acids. Germline CDR1 and CDR2: MNHNY and SVGAGI (reference sequence). The DNA of the CDR3 is TGTGTCAGTGGAACGTCGACTAGCGGGGATACGCAGTATTTT. Its protein product is CVSGTSTSGDTQYF.

The V call is TRBV6-5, the J call TRBJ1-5, with unresolved D. This CDR3 region has 11 residues. The V end was cut by 1 base, the J end by 15 bases, with 10 bases between. Germline lookup yields CDR1 MNHEY and CDR2 SVGAGI. The CDR3 bases are TGTGCCAGCAGTTACTGTCTGGCCCGGCATTTT. The encoded protein is CASSYCLARHF.

The rearrangement uses TRBV6-6 and TRBJ2-7, with D tentatively TRBD1 or TRBD2 (6 bases each). Germline-derived CDR1 and CDR2 are MNHNY and SVGAGI (reference sequence). The CDR3 totals 15 residues. V lost 6 bases to trimming and J lost 2 bases, with 17 bases between them. The CDR3 sequence is CASSPLGGPTYEQYV. The CDR3, as DNA: TGTGCCAGCAGCCCCTTGGGGGGCCCCACCTACGAGCAGTACGTC.

The table lists this clonotype with many counts. The chain links TRBV11-1 to TRBJ2-7, with TRBD1 as a possible D gene (5 bases). CDR1 is SGHAT, CDR2 FQDESV, per germline (reference sequence). V was trimmed by 4 bases and J by 0 bases, leaving 25 bases between them. The CDR3 has 19 residues. CDR3: CASSSRMDKHDVLSYEQYV. In nucleotides, the CDR3 is TGTGCCAGCAGCTCACGGATGGACAAGCACGACGTCCTCTCCTACGAGCAGTACGTC.

This clonotype appeared many times. This chain connects TRBV7-3 to TRBJ1-1; TRBD1 matches at 7 bases. The V gene end was trimmed by 5 bases and the J gene end by 7 bases; junction bases not matched to a gene: 10. This CDR3 comprises 14 residues. Germline V gene lookup returns CDR1 SGHTA and CDR2 FQGTGA. The CDR3 DNA sequence: TGTGCCAGCAGCCTCTCTGGGACAGAAAATGAAGCTTTCTTT. This translates into CASSLSGTENEAFF.

This clonotype was seen a handful of times. V gene TRBV4-1 combines with J gene TRBJ1-3; 8 positions agree with TRBD1. CDR1 is MGHRA, CDR2 YSYEKL, per germline. The CDR3 length is 15 residues. The V gene end was trimmed by 0 bases and the J gene end by 9 bases; junction bases not matched to a gene: 7. This CDR3 is CASSQDWTGWSTIYF. CDR3 sequence (DNA): TGCGCCAGCAGCCAAGATTGGACAGGGTGGAGCACCATATATTTT.

This clonotype showed up many times. At one of its ends the junction is not consistent with the germline gene, which may arise from a read error. This sequence joins TRBV11-3 and TRBJ1-1; maybe TRBD1 (5 bases). The CDR3 has 14 residues. The germline V gene has CDR1 SGHNT and CDR2 YENEEA. CDR3 coding DNA: TGTGCCAGCAGCGTAGACAGACTGAACACTGAAGCTTTCTTT. This gives the protein CASSVDRLNTEAFF.

V and J are TRBV28 and TRBJ2-7; 7 bases line up with TRBD1. Germline CDR1 MDHEN, CDR2 SYDVKM. Losses at the gene ends were 2 bases for V and 3 bases for J; bases not matched to a gene: 4. The CDR3 contains 14 residues. CDR3 sequence: CASSLGTDYYEQYV. DNA of the CDR3: TGTGCCAGCAGTTTAGGGACAGACTACTACGAGCAGTACGTC.

This clonotype was observed a handful of times. The rearrangement uses TRBV12-3 or TRBV12-4 and TRBJ1-2; a weak D match, TRBD1 (5 bases). V was clipped by 6 bases and J by 3 bases, with 20 bases between them. The length of the CDR3 is 16 residues. CDR3 sequence: CASSPLPGTRHYGYTF. CDR3 sequence (DNA): TGTGCCAGCAGCCCCTTGCCGGGGACCCGGCACTATGGCTACACCTTC.

The chain uses TRBV6-6 and TRBJ2-1; TRBD1 might be the D (6 bases). This CDR3 is built from 14 residues. With 5 bases removed from V and 1 base from J, the gap between germline ends came to 9 bases. Germline V gene data show CDR1 as MNHNY and CDR2 as SVGAGI (reference sequence). The CDR3 region is CASSGQPSYNEQFF. In DNA, the CDR3 is TGTGCCAGCAGTGGACAGCCTTCCTACAATGAGCAGTTCTTC.

The chain carries TRBV5-3 and TRBJ1-5; D is uncertain. TRBV5-3 is an ORF; its function is uncertain. Trimming cost V 1 base and J 0 bases, with 20 bases left between them. The CDR3 length is 19 residues. The CDR3 protein is CARSLSSQKTLYSNQPQHF. The CDR3 DNA is TGTGCCAGAAGCTTGAGTAGCCAGAAAACACTTTATAGCAATCAGCCCCAGCATTTT.

About this clonotype: This may arise from a read error, as a much more abundant clone is one base away. The V and J genes are TRBV6-6 and TRBJ2-7, with TRBD2 matching 7 bases. Germline values: CDR1 MNHNY, CDR2 SVGAGI (reference sequence). The CDR3 sequence is 16 residues long. The CDR3 bases are TGTGCCAGCAGTTACTCGGGGGAGGGGCGAGACTACGAGCGGTACTTC. Translating gives CASSYSGEGRDYERYF.

This clonotype turned up a few times. The chain is built from TRBV19 and TRBJ2-7; no definite D call. The CDR3 runs to 13 residues. V dropped 3 bases and J dropped 0 bases, with 6 bases sitting between them. Germline V gene sequence: CDR1 LNHDA, CDR2 SQIVND (reference sequence). DNA of the CDR3: TGTGCCAGTAGTATTACCCTCTCCTACGAGCAGTACTTC. It yields the protein CASSITLSYEQYF.

This clonotype was observed many times. The chain links TRBV7-2 to TRBJ2-5; perhaps TRBD2 as D (5 bases). Looked up from germline, CDR1 is SGHTA and CDR2 is FQGNSA. CDR3 length: 15 amino acids. V was clipped by 1 base and J by 3 bases, with 12 bases between them. CDR3 nucleotide sequence: TGTGCCAGCAGCTTAGAAGGTACAGCGGAAGAGACCCAGTACTTC. This sequence encodes CASSLEGTAEETQYF.

V is TRBV6-8 and J is TRBJ2-2; TRBD1 is a possible D gene (5 bases). Germline lookup yields CDR1 MNHGY and CDR2 SAAAGT. The CDR3 length is 14 residues. Trimming took off 7 bases at V and 1 base at J, with 10 bases between the two ends. In nucleotides, the CDR3 is TGTGCCAGCACCGAGCAGGGGAACACCGGGGAGCTGTTTTTT. Residues: CASTEQGNTGELFF.

This clonotype has just a few counts. V and J are TRBV19 and TRBJ1-1; D is uncertain. V lost 5 bases, J lost 4 bases, and 14 bases lay in between. This CDR3 contains 14 residues. The germline V gene encodes CDR1 LNHDA and CDR2 SQIVND (reference sequence). CDR3 nucleotides: TGTGCCAGTAGTGCTGAGGTGTTCGGCACTGAAGCTTTCTTT. Translation gives CASSAEVFGTEAFF.

V usage is TRBV20-1 and J usage is TRBJ2-1; D ambiguous. This CDR3 contains 10 residues. Germline-derived CDR1 and CDR2 are DFQATT and SNEGSKA (reference sequence). V was pared by 3 bases and J by 7 bases, with 4 bases between. CDR3: CSASANEQFF. CDR3 DNA sequence: TGCAGTGCTAGTGCGAATGAGCAGTTCTTC.

Here the CDR3 DNA reads TGTGCCAGCAGTTCGGTCTTGAGCTCCTACGAGCAGTACTTC. This codes for CASSSVLSSYEQYF. This chain connects TRBV27 to TRBJ2-7; D unclear. Trimming pared 4 bases from V and 0 bases from J, leaving 10 bases between. The CDR3 runs 14 residues. Germline assignment: CDR1 MNHEY and CDR2 SMNVEV (reference sequence).

This clonotype was detected only a few times. The V call is TRBV28, the J call TRBJ1-6, with 12 bases fitting TRBD1. The germline V gene has CDR1 MDHEN and CDR2 SYDVKM. The CDR3 is 17 residues long. The junction had 7 bases not matched to a gene; V was cut back by 4 bases and J by 6 bases. CDR3 amino acids: CASSSWDRGPFNSPLHF. In DNA form, the CDR3 reads TGTGCCAGCAGTTCCTGGGACAGGGGGCCATTTAATTCACCCCTCCACTTT.

The rearrangement joins TRBV6-2 or TRBV6-3 to TRBJ1-2, with TRBD1 matching 11 bases. CDR1 is MNHEY, CDR2 SVGEGT, per germline. The CDR3 consists of 17 residues. V dropped 4 bases and J dropped 4; count of bases not matched to a gene: 11. CDR3 in DNA: TGTGCCAGCAGTTCCCCGGACAGGGGGCGCGATGGCTATGGCTACACCTTC. Translation: CASSSPDRGRDGYGYTF.

V gene TRBV6-6 combines with J gene TRBJ1-1; a possible D gene is TRBD1 (5 bases). This CDR3 comprises 18 residues. V was clipped by 7 bases and J by 6 bases, with 30 bases between them. Per the germline V gene, CDR1 is MNHNY and CDR2 is SVGAGI (reference sequence). In DNA, the CDR3 is TGTGCCAGCAAACACAGGATTTCAGGGATTGCAATAGCCCCTGAAGCTTTCTTT. Encoded protein: CASKHRISGIAIAPEAFF.

The chain recombines TRBV6-2 or TRBV6-3 with TRBJ2-4; possibly TRBD1 or TRBD2 for D (5 bases each). Germline V gives CDR1 MNHEY, CDR2 SVGEGT. V dropped 1 base and J dropped 0 bases, with 22 bases sitting between them. CDR3 size: 20 residues. The CDR3 DNA reads as TGTGCCAGCAGTTACTTATTGACAGCGGAGTCCTCTCTAGCCAAAAACATTCAGTACTTC. Amino acids: CASSYLLTAESSLAKNIQYF.

This chain joins TRBV5-1 and TRBJ1-4; TRBD1 might be the D (5 bases). With 4 bases removed from V and 10 bases from J, the gap between germline ends came to 14 bases. The germline CDR1 and CDR2 sequences are SGHRS and YFSETQ. The CDR3 covers 13 residues. CDR3 DNA: TGCGCCAGCAGCCCGGAAGGGACCGGAAAACTGTTTTTT. Amino acid sequence: CASSPEGTGKLFF.

This clonotype has just a few counts. This chain uses TRBV10-3 with TRBJ2-6; no definite D call. The CDR3 is 17 amino acids. V was pared by 1 base and J by 0 bases, with 10 bases between. Looked up from germline, CDR1 is ENHRY and CDR2 is SYGVKD. This CDR3 is CAISELRKHSGANVLTF. CDR3 in DNA: TGTGCCATCAGTGAGTTGAGGAAGCACTCTGGGGCCAACGTCCTGACTTTC.

The chain recombines TRBV27 with TRBJ2-7; 9 nucleotides match TRBD1. The CDR3 consists of 15 residues. Germline V gene data show CDR1 as MNHEY and CDR2 as SMNVEV (reference sequence). The ends lost 5 bases at V and 5 bases at J; junction bases unmatched: 10. The CDR3, as DNA: TGTGCCAGCAGTACCCTGACAGGGGGTGCCGACGAGCAGTACTTC. It yields the protein CASSTLTGGADEQYF.